The rows below give T cell receptor beta chains drawn from one sample of a study of OX40 agonist ivuxolimab in advanced cancers. Repertoires were generated with immunoSEQ multiplex PCR, while TCRdb's copy carries only in-frame clones and drops some. In the table there are some 70,000 clones, roughly 87% of which are singletons. This specimen was CD4+ or CD8+ T cells sorted from blood, taken in a trial of the OX40 agonist ivuxolimab. The receptors shown here come from an adult with an advanced solid tumor such as melanoma, head and neck, liver or kidney cancer. Each CDR3 is given without its conserved first and last residue. D genes are given only for firm matches.

J: TRBJ2-7; D: NA; V: TRBV6-1; CDR3: ASSLYYEQY
J: TRBJ1-6; D: NA; V: TRBV5-1; CDR3: ASKQDRTVIVPLH
J: TRBJ1-1; D: NA; V: TRBV6-1; CDR3: ASRGGRMNTEAF
J: TRBJ1-2; D: NA; V: TRBV5-6; CDR3: ASSLVAGEGYGYT
J: TRBJ2-5; D: NA; V: TRBV5-1; CDR3: ASDPGQTTSGETQY
J: TRBJ2-5; D: TRBD2; V: TRBV15; CDR3: ATSRDLAVQETQY
J: TRBJ2-1; D: TRBD2; V: TRBV5-1; CDR3: ASSFGGGRDEQF
J: TRBJ1-1; D: TRBD1; V: TRBV19; CDR3: ASSMTGRTEAF
J: TRBJ2-7; D: NA; V: TRBV30; CDR3: AWSVPSQAYEQY
J: TRBJ2-5; D: NA; V: TRBV11-1; CDR3: ASSSGGRYQETQY
J: TRBJ1-5; D: NA; V: TRBV6-1; CDR3: ASGADSNQPQH
J: TRBJ1-4; D: NA; V: TRBV11-2; CDR3: ASSPGLVSNEKLF
J: TRBJ2-3; D: NA; V: TRBV18; CDR3: ASSPGDTDTQY
J: TRBJ2-5; D: TRBD1; V: TRBV5-1; CDR3: ASSKGQGAVETQY
J: TRBJ2-7; D: NA; V: TRBV6-6; CDR3: ASKNQGRENYEQY
J: TRBJ1-1; D: NA; V: TRBV4-2; CDR3: ASSPTPGHPGPLLVAF
J: TRBJ2-3; D: TRBD1; V: TRBV5-1; CDR3: ASSLAGQGRTSTDTQY
J: TRBJ2-7; D: TRBD1; V: TRBV6-1; CDR3: ASSDRPGQGAAYEQY
J: TRBJ2-3; D: TRBD2; V: TRBV5-1; CDR3: ASRGGARTDTQY
J: TRBJ1-5; D: TRBD1; V: TRBV5-1; CDR3: ASSPTGDSNQPQH
J: TRBJ2-1; D: NA; V: TRBV20-1; CDR3: SATRYNEQF
J: TRBJ1-6; D: TRBD1; V: TRBV27; CDR3: ASSSRQGDASPLH
J: TRBJ2-6; D: NA; V: TRBV4-2; CDR3: ASSQALGASGANVLT
J: TRBJ2-6; D: NA; V: TRBV30; CDR3: AWRSRQGGADGANVLT
J: TRBJ1-2; D: NA; V: TRBV4-1; CDR3: ASSQAKGGVYGYT
J: TRBJ2-7; D: TRBD1; V: TRBV6-1; CDR3: ASRAGTVSTSEY
J: TRBJ2-3; D: TRBD2; V: TRBV5-6; CDR3: ASSLRGGLTDTQY
J: TRBJ2-2; D: NA; V: TRBV4-2; CDR3: ASSQLGGTGELF
J: TRBJ2-7; D: TRBD1; V: TRBV6-1; CDR3: ASRTGSSYEQY
J: TRBJ2-7; D: TRBD1; V: TRBV27; CDR3: ASSLLSTGGEQY
J: TRBJ2-7; D: NA; V: TRBV6-6; CDR3: ASSYNSFYEQY
J: TRBJ2-1; D: TRBD2; V: TRBV7-6; CDR3: ASSLRTSGGFNEQF
J: TRBJ2-5; D: NA; V: TRBV30; CDR3: AWEGGAQETQY
J: TRBJ2-7; D: TRBD1; V: TRBV5-1; CDR3: ASSLALLDRVEY
J: TRBJ2-2; D: TRBD1; V: TRBV10-2; CDR3: ASRTGSDGELF
J: TRBJ1-2; D: TRBD1; V: TRBV11-1; CDR3: ASSSRTGKYGYT
J: TRBJ1-1; D: NA; V: TRBV5-1; CDR3: ASSLGGLNTEAF
J: TRBJ1-3; D: NA; V: TRBV30; CDR3: AWSRFSGNTIY
J: TRBJ2-5; D: NA; V: TRBV14; CDR3: ASSQGGPQY
J: TRBJ1-1; D: NA; V: TRBV18; CDR3: ASSPPMGIEAF